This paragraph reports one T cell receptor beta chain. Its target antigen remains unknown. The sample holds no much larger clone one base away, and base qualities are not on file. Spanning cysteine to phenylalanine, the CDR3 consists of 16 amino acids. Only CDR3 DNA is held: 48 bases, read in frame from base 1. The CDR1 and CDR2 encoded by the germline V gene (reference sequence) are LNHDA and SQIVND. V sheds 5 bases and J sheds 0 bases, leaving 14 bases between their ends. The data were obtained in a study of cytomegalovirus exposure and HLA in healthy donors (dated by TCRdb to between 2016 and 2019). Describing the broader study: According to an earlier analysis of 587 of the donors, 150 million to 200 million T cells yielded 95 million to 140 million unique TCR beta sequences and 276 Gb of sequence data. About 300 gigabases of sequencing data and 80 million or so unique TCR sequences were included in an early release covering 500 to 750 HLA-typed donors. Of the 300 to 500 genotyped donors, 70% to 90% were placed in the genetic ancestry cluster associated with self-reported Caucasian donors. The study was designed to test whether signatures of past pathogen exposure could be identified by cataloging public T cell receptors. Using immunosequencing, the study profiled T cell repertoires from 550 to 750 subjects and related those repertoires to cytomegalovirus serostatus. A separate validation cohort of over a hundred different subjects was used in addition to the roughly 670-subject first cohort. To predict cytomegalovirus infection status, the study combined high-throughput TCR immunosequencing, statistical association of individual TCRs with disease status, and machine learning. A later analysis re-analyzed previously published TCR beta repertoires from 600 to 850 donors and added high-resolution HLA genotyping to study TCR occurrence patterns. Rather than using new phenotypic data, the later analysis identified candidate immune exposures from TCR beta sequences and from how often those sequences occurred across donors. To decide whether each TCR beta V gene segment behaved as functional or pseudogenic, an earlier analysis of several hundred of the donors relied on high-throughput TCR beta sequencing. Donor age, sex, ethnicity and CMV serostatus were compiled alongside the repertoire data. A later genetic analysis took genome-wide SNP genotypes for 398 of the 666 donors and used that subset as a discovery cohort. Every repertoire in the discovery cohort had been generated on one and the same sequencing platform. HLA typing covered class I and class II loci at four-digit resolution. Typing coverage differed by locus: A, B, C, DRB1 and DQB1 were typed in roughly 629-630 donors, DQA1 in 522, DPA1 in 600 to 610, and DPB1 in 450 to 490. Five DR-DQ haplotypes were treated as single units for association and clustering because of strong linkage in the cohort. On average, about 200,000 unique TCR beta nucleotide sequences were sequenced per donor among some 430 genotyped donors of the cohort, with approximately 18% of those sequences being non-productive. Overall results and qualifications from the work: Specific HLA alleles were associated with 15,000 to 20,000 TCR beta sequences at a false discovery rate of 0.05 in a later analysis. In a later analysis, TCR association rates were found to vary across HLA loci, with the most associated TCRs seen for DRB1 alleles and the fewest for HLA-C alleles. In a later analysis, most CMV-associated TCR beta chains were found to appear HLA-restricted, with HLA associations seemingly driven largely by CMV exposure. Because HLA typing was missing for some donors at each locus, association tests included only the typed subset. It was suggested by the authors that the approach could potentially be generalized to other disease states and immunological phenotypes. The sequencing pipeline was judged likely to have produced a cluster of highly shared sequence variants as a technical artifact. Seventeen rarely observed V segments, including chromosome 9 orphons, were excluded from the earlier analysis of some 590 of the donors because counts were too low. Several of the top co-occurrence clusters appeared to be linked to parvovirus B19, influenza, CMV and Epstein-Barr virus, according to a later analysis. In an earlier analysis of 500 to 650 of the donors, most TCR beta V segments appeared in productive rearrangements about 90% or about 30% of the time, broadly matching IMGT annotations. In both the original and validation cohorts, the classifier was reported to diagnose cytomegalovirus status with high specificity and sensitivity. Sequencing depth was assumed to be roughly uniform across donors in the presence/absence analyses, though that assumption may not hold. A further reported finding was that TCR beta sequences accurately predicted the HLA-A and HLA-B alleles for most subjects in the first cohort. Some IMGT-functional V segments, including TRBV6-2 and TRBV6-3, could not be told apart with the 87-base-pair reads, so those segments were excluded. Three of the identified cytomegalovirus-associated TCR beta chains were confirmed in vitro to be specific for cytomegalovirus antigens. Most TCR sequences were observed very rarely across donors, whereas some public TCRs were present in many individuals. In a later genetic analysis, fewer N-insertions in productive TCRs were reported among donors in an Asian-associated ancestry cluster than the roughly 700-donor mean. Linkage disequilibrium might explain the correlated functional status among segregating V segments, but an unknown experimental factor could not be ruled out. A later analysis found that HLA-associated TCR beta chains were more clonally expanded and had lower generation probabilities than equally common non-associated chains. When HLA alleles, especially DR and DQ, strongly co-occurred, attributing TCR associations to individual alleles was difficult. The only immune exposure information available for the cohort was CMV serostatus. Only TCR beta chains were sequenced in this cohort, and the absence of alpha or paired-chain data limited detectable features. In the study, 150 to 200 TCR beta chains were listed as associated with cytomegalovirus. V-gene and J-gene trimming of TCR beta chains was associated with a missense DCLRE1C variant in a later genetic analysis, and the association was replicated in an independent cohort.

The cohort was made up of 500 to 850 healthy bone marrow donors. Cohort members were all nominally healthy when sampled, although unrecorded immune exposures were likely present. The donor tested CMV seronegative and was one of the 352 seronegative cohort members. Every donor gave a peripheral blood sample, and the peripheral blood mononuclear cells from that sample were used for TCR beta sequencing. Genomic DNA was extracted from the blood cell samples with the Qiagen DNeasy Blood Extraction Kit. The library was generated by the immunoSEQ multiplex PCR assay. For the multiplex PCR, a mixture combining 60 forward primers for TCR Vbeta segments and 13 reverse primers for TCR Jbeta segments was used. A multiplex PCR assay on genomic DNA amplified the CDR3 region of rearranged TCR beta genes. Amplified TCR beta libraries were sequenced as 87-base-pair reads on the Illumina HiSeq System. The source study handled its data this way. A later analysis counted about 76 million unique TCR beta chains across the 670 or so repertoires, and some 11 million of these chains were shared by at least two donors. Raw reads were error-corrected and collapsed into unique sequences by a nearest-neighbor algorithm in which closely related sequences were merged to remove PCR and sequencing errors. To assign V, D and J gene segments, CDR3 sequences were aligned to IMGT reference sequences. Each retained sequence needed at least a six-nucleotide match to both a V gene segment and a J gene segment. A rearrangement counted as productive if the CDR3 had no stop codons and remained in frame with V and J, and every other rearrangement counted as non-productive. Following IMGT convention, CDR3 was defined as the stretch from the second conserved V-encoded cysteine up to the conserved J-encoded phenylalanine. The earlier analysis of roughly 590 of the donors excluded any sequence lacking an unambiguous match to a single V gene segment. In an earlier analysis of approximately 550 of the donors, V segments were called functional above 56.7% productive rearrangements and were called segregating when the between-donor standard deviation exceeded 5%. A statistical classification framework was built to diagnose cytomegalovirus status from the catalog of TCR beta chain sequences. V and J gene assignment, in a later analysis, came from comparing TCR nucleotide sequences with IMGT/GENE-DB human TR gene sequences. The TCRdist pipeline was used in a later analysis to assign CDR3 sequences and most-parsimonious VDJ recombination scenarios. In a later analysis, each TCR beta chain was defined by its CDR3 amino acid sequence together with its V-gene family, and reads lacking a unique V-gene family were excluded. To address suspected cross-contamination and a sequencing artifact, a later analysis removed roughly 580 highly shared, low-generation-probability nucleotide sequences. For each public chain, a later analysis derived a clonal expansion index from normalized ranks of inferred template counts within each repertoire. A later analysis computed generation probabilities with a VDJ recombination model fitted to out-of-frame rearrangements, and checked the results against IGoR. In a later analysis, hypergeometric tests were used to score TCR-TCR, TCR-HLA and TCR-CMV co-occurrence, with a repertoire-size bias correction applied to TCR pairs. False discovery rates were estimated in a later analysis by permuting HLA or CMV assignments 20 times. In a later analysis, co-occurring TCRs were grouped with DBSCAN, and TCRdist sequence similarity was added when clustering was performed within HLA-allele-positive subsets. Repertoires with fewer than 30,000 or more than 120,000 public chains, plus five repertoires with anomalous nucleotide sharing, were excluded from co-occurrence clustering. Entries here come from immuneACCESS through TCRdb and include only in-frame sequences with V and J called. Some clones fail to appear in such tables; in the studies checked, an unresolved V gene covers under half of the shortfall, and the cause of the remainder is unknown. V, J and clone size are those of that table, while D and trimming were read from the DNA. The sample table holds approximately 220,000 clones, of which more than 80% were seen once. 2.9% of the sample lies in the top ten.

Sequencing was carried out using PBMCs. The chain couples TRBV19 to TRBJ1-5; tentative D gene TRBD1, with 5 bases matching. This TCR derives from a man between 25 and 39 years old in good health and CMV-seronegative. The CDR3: CASSSQGTYSNQPQHF. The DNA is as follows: TGTGCCAGTAGTTCTCAGGGCACCTATAGCAATCAGCCCCAGCATTTT. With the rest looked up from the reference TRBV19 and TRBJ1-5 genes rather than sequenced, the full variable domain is DGGITQSPKYLFRKEGQNVTLSCEQNLNHDAMYWYRQDPGQGLRLIYYSQIVNDFQKGDIAEGYSVSREKKESFPLTVTSAQKNPTAFYLCASSSQGTYSNQPQHFGDGTRLSIL.